This T cell receptor beta chain was profiled in a study of blood T cell repertoires in COVID-19. Study details: The samples span acute and convalescent COVID-19 from the United States, Italy and Spain. Nucleic acid was either cDNA or gDNA, and it came from T cells, B-cell-depleted T cells, or PBMCs.

Under the authors' procedure: Amplification from reference gene primers served as the basis for estimated nucleated cell counts. The repertoire was sequenced with immunoSEQ multiplex PCR; TCRdb's copy has only in-frame clones and lacks some. Clone size and the V and J calls come from that table; the DNA yielded D and trimming. The sample includes around 130,000 clones, around 89% of them seen just once. CDR3 length: 16 amino acids. The V gene's germline CDR1 is KGHSH and CDR2 LQKENI. Between the trimmed V and J ends, which lost 3 bases and 4 bases, there was a span of 16 bases. The sequenced sample was peripheral blood. The chain employs TRBV18 and TRBJ2-1; maybe TRBD1 (6 bases). The sequence was obtained from a man in his fifties or sixties with active or convalescent COVID-19. The CDR3 loop reads CASSPLRGPPYNEQFF. CDR3 sequence (DNA): TGTGCCAGCTCACCTCTCAGGGGTCCCCCTTACAATGAGCAGTTCTTC.